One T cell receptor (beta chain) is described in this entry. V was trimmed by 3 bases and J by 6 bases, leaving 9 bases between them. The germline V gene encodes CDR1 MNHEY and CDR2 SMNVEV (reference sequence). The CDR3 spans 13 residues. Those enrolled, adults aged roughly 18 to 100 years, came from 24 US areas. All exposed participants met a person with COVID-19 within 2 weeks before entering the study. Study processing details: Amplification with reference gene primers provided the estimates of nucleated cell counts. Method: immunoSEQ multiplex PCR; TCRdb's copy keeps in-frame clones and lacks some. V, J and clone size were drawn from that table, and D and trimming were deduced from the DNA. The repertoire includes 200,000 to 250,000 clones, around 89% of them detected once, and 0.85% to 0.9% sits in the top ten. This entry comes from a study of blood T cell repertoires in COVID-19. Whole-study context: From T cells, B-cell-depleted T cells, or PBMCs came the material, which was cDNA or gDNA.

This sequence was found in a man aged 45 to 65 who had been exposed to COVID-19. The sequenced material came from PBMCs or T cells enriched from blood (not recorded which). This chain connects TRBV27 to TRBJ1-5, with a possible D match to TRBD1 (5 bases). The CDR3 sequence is CASSFDRGQPQHF. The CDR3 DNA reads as TGTGCCAGCAGTTTCGATAGGGGTCAGCCCCAGCATTTT.